The next 30 T cell receptor beta chains were all read from a single sample in a study of immune heterogeneity within non-small cell lung tumors. Per sample, around 600 ng of bulk tumor genomic DNA was the template used. Several far-apart biopsies were taken per primary tumor during surgery. Their non-small cell lung cancer was newly diagnosed and untreated, and the patients underwent curative surgery. Amplification of the TCR beta CDR3 was achieved through multiplex PCR with 32 V and 13 J primers. Using its own MiXCR run on the multiplex PCR reads, TCRdb lists one record per CDR3 protein. Here the sample spans 15,000 or so distinct CDR3 sequences, around 27% being singletons. Sequenced sample: lung tumor tissue. The receptors were sampled from a man aged 40-55 years with non-small cell lung cancer.

This clonotype is labeled as medium-sized. V gene TRBV12-3 or TRBV12-4 combines with J gene TRBJ1-4; D might be TRBD1 (5 bases). The length of the CDR3 is 13 residues. V lost 4 bases and J lost 8, with 11 bases in between. The CDR3 coding sequence is TGTGCCAGCAGTTCCGGGGGAAGGGAAAAACTGTTTTTT. Amino acid sequence: CASSSGGREKLFF.

By share, this clonotype counts as medium-sized (0.01 to 0.1%). V gene TRBV2 combines with J gene TRBJ1-3; D gene uncertain. Between the trimmed V and J ends, which lost 6 bases and 0 bases, there was a span of 6 bases. Germline V gene lookup returns CDR1 SNHLY and CDR2 FYNNEI. The CDR3 loop spans 13 amino acids. The DNA for the CDR3 is TGTGCCAGCAGAGCCGGCTCTGGAAACACCATATATTTT. As protein: CASRAGSGNTIYF.

This clonotype was found many times. The V gene is TRBV11-2, the J gene TRBJ2-5, with 11 nucleotides matching TRBD2. CDR1 is SGHAT and CDR2 is FQNNGV in the germline V gene. The CDR3 length is 15 residues. Trimming removed 4 bases from V and 6 bases from J; junction bases left unmatched: 7. The CDR3 region is CASSSTGTSGQTQYF. CDR3 DNA sequence: TGTGCCAGCAGCTCTACCGGGACTAGCGGACAGACCCAGTACTTC. Combining the CDR3 with reference TRBV11-2 and TRBJ2-5 gives the whole variable domain EAGVAQSPRYKIIEKRQSVAFWCNPISGHATLYWYQQILGQGPKLLIQFQNNGVVDDSQLPKDRFSAERLKGVDSTLKIQPAKLEDSAVYLCASSSTGTSGQTQYFGPGTRLLVL.

A few counts support this clonotype. The genes are TRBV6-2 or TRBV6-3 and TRBJ1-1, with 7 nucleotides matching TRBD1. V lost 8 bases, J lost 4 bases, and 4 bases stayed unmatched. CDR3 length: 12 amino acids. Germline CDR1 is MNHEY and CDR2 is SVGEGT. The CDR3: CASDREGTEAFF. DNA for the CDR3: TGTGCCAGCGACAGGGAGGGCACTGAAGCTTTCTTT.

This clonotype appeared once. No conserved phenylalanine or tryptophan ends this CDR3, so it is likely a read error. The chain links TRBV20-1 to TRBJ1-6, with TRBD1 identical over 8 bases. This CDR3 has 15 amino acids. Germline CDR1 reads DFQATT; CDR2 reads SNEGSKA (reference sequence). Germline trimming cut 6 bases from V and 2 bases from J; bases unmatched to any gene: 6. The CDR3 DNA follows: TGCAGTGCCCAGACAGGGGAAACCTATAATTCACCCCTCCACCTT. This sequence encodes CSAQTGETYNSPLHL.

Many counts were recorded for this clonotype. For the CDR3, the DNA is TGTGCCAGCAGGGACAGAACAGGGCAAGAAAAACTGTTTTTT. Translating it yields CASRDRTGQEKLFF. This chain uses TRBV2 with TRBJ1-4, with D perhaps TRBD1 (6 bases). This CDR3 spans 14 amino acids. Germline-derived CDR1 and CDR2 are SNHLY and FYNNEI. Trimming cost V 6 bases and J 8 bases, with 16 bases left between them.

This clonotype has a handful of counts. V is TRBV6-2 or TRBV6-3 and J is TRBJ1-5; D is unresolved. Germline V CDR1 and CDR2: MNHEY, SVGEGT. Trimming left V 8 bases short and J 0 bases short, with 14 bases between. This CDR3 comprises 15 residues. CDR3 loop: CASQSTLYSNQPQHF. For the CDR3, the DNA is TGTGCCAGCCAGAGCACCCTTTATAGCAATCAGCCCCAGCATTTT.

The chain has TRBV7-2 and TRBJ2-1; possible D gene TRBD1, 6 bases. The CDR3 runs to 15 residues. In germline, CDR1 is SGHTA, CDR2 FQGNSA. V was clipped by 2 bases and J by 7 bases, with 15 bases between them. The CDR3 spells CASSLNWGRTNEQFF. CDR3 coding DNA: TGTGCCAGCAGCTTAAATTGGGGGCGCACGAATGAGCAGTTCTTC.

This chain links TRBV3-1 with TRBJ1-1, with D unresolved. The CDR3 totals 13 residues. The V and J ends lost 4 bases and 4 bases respectively, with 10 bases between them. The germline gives CDR1 LGHDT, CDR2 YNNKEL (reference sequence). CDR3 protein: CASSRPSGTEAFF. The CDR3, as DNA: TGTGCCAGCAGCCGACCGAGTGGCACTGAAGCTTTCTTT.

The table lists this clonotype with many counts. The chain recombines TRBV20-1 with TRBJ1-4; D uncertain. The V end lost 6 bases, the J end lost 8 bases, and 10 bases lay between the germline ends. Looked up from germline, CDR1 is DFQATT and CDR2 is SNEGSKA (reference sequence). The CDR3 totals 11 residues. The DNA for the CDR3 is TGCAGTGCGCAGGCGGGGGAAAAACTGTTTTTT. Protein sequence: CSAQAGEKLFF.

This clonotype is medium-sized by share. The chain uses TRBV12-3 or TRBV12-4 and TRBJ1-2; D remains ambiguous. CDR3 length equals 13 residues. Trimming stripped 5 bases from V and 4 bases from J, with 11 bases between. Here the CDR3 DNA reads TGTGCCAGCAGTACCCGGGATACCTATGGCTACACCTTC. Translating gives CASSTRDTYGYTF.

Relative to its sample, this clonotype is medium-sized. The rearrangement uses TRBV5-1 and TRBJ2-7; tentatively, D is TRBD2 (6 bases). CDR1 and CDR2 from the germline V gene are SGHRS and YFSETQ. The CDR3 totals 11 residues. Trimming removed 7 bases at V and 6 bases at J, with 11 bases between. The CDR3 nucleotides are TGCGCCAGCTCCAACGGGGGCGAGCAGTACTTC. The encoded protein is CASSNGGEQYF.

This clonotype was seen many times. V and J are TRBV28 and TRBJ2-7, with a weak D call TRBD2 (5 bases). Germline V gene data show CDR1 as MDHEN and CDR2 as SYDVKM. The CDR3 spans 15 residues. V gave up 3 bases and J gave up 3 bases, with 15 bases separating them. The CDR3 loop reads CASSFLGHGLYEQYF. The CDR3 DNA is TGTGCCAGCAGTTTTCTTGGGCACGGACTCTACGAGCAGTACTTC.

The rearrangement links TRBV20-1 to TRBJ2-3; 11 nucleotides agree with TRBD2. V gave up 3 bases and J gave up 2 bases; unmatched junction bases: 7. Germline V CDR1 and CDR2: DFQATT, SNEGSKA (reference sequence). The CDR3 has 16 residues. DNA for the CDR3: TGCAGTGCTAGCAGACCGACTAGCGGGAACACAGATACGCAGTATTTT. Protein sequence: CSASRPTSGNTDTQYF.

This clonotype has a count of ten or more. V is TRBV5-1 and J is TRBJ1-2, with no clear D. Trimming took off 4 bases at V and 5 bases at J, with 12 bases between the two ends. The CDR3 length is 13 residues. Germline assignment: CDR1 SGHRS and CDR2 YFSETQ. The CDR3 DNA reads as TGCGCCAGCAGCCCGACAAGAGAATATGGCTACACCTTC. It is translated as CASSPTREYGYTF.

By share of the sample, this clonotype is medium-sized. V usage is TRBV12-3 or TRBV12-4 and J usage is TRBJ1-1; perhaps TRBD1 as D (6 bases). The V end lost 3 bases, the J end lost 6 bases, and 14 bases lay between the germline ends. The CDR3 spans 14 residues. As DNA, the CDR3 is TGTGCCAGCAGTTTGCGGGGGGCGGGTTCTGAAGCTTTCTTT. It encodes CASSLRGAGSEAFF.

The rearrangement joins TRBV7-6 to TRBJ1-6, with D perhaps TRBD1 (5 bases). Trimming stripped 4 bases from V and 7 bases from J, with 14 bases between. CDR3 length equals 15 residues. The germline gives CDR1 SGHVS, CDR2 FNYEAQ. The CDR3 loop reads CASSSRDGLNSPLHF. The CDR3 DNA sequence: TGTGCCAGCAGCTCGAGGGACGGATTAAATTCACCCCTCCACTTT.

About this clonotype: Being one base from a much bigger clone, this may be a read error. In nucleotides, the CDR3 is TGTGCCAGCAGTTTAAGGGGGGGTTCACCCCTCCACTTT. This codes for CASSLRGGSPLHF. V is TRBV28 and J is TRBJ1-6; D possibly corresponds to TRBD1 (6 bases). Germline CDR1 is MDHEN and CDR2 is SYDVKM. Trimming stripped 2 bases from V and 9 bases from J, with 8 bases between. This CDR3 contains 13 residues.

As for this clonotype: A read error may be the cause here, since a much bigger clone is one base away. The chain recombines TRBV6-1 with TRBJ2-2; D is tentatively TRBD1 or TRBD2 (5 bases each). The length of the CDR3 is 14 residues. Germline V gives CDR1 MNHNS, CDR2 SASEGT. The CDR3 is CASHPATGTVELFF. CDR3 bases: TGTGCCAGTCACCCGGCTACTGGGACCGTGGAGCTGTTTTTT.

Turning to this clonotype: Possible read error: a much larger clone is one base away. J is TRBJ1-3 and V is TRBV4-1; D is uncertain. CDR1 and CDR2 from the germline V gene are MGHRA and YSYEKL. V lost 4 bases to trimming and J lost 11 bases, with 12 bases between them. This CDR3 has 12 amino acids. The CDR3 here is CASSPSRNPIYF. In nucleotides, the CDR3 is TGCGCCAGCAGCCCATCCCGCAACCCCATATATTTT.

This clonotype occurred many times. V is TRBV7-2 and J is TRBJ1-5, with D possibly TRBD1 on 6 matching bases. The CDR3 contains 16 residues. Germline CDR1 reads SGHTA; CDR2 reads FQGNSA. V lost 5 bases, J lost 4 bases, and 18 bases lay in between. The CDR3 loop reads CASSLGGDRRNQPQHF. The CDR3 DNA sequence: TGTGCCAGCAGCCTAGGGGGGGATCGGCGTAATCAGCCCCAGCATTTT.

Comments on this clonotype: A much larger clone differs by one base, so this may be a read error. The rearrangement joins TRBV5-1 to TRBJ1-5; D gene uncertain. Looked up from germline, CDR1 is SGHRS and CDR2 is YFSETQ. The CDR3 sequence is 15 residues long. CDR3 DNA: TGCGTCAGCCAAGCCGACGGTAGAGGCAATCAGCCCCAGCATTTT. It is translated as CVSQADGRGNQPQHF.

In its sample, this clonotype is medium-sized (0.01 to 0.1%). The chain combines TRBV27 with TRBJ2-1; 11 bases align to TRBD2. Trimming took 3 bases from V and 5 from J; bases not matched to a gene: 9. Germline V gives CDR1 MNHEY, CDR2 SMNVEV (reference sequence). This CDR3 is built from 17 residues. For the CDR3, the DNA is TGTGCCAGCAGTTTTAGGATTAGCGGGAGGGCCGACAATGAGCAGTTCTTC. Its protein product is CASSFRISGRADNEQFF.

This clonotype was observed many times. V and J are TRBV19 and TRBJ2-6; 11 bases are a match to TRBD1. The V and J ends lost 1 base and 2 bases, in that order; junction bases with no gene match: 1. The CDR3 spans 17 residues. CDR1 is LNHDA, CDR2 SQIVND, per germline (reference sequence). The CDR3 DNA follows: TGTGCCAGTAGTATAGTGGGACAGGGGGCTGGGGCCAACGTCCTGACTTTC. This translates into CASSIVGQGAGANVLTF.

Note on this clonotype: This may stem from a read error, because a much larger clone lies one nucleotide away. This chain connects TRBV7-8 to TRBJ2-3, with D possibly TRBD2 on 5 matching bases. Germline CDR1 SGHVS, CDR2 FQNEAQ. Deletions cut 1 base from V and 0 bases from J, with 14 bases between. This CDR3 region has 17 residues. CDR3 in amino acids: CASSLGSGKISTDTQYF. In DNA form, the CDR3 reads TGTGCCAGCAGCTTAGGGTCCGGGAAAATTAGCACAGATACGCAGTATTTT.

Sample share makes this clonotype medium-sized. The chain couples TRBV19 to TRBJ1-5; the D gene is possibly TRBD1 (6 bases). V was clipped by 4 bases and J by 7 bases, with 17 bases between them. The CDR3 is 15 residues long. CDR1 LNHDA and CDR2 SQIVND come from the germline V gene (reference sequence). CDR3 DNA: TGTGCCAGTAGTAGAGAAACAGGGAACGGGCAGCCCCAGCATTTT. Translating it yields CASSRETGNGQPQHF.

A word on this clonotype: This may stem from a read error, because a much larger clone lies one nucleotide away. In DNA, the CDR3 is TGTGCCAGCAGTTCCCGAATGGGGAGGAGCGAGCAGTACTTC. Translation: CASSSRMGRSEQYF. The chain joins TRBV27 to TRBJ2-7; D might be TRBD2 (6 bases). Trimming shortened V by 4 bases and J by 6 bases, and 16 bases separated the two germline ends. From germline, CDR1 is MNHEY and CDR2 SMNVEV (reference sequence). This CDR3 is built from 14 residues.

This clonotype was recorded a few times. The CDR3 DNA reads as TGTGCCAGCTGCACATCGGAGGGGGCGAACATTCAGTACTTC. This encodes CASCTSEGANIQYF. The genes are TRBV6-1 and TRBJ2-4; D might be TRBD1 (7 bases). V lost 8 bases to trimming and J lost 7 bases, with 18 bases between them. Germline V CDR1 and CDR2: MNHNS, SASEGT. CDR3 size: 14 residues.

About this clonotype itself: This may be a read error: a much more frequent sequence differs by one nucleotide. V usage is TRBV7-6 and J usage is TRBJ2-1; D ambiguous. Germline V lookup: CDR1 SGHVS, CDR2 FNYEAQ. There are 13 residues in the CDR3. CDR3: CDSSPPSRNEQFF. The CDR3 DNA reads as TGTGACAGCAGCCCCCCGAGCAGAAATGAGCAGTTCTTC.

This chain joins TRBV5-1 and TRBJ2-6; unclear D gene. CDR1 is SGHRS and CDR2 is YFSETQ in the germline V gene. The CDR3 sequence is 16 residues long. Trimming left V 0 bases short and J 1 base short, with 8 bases between. CDR3 sequence: CASSLDRASGANVLTF. In DNA, the CDR3 is TGCGCCAGCAGCTTGGACCGGGCATCTGGGGCCAACGTCCTGACTTTC.